The following is a T cell receptor beta chain sequence with its context. In the source study's methods: Amplification from reference gene primers served as the basis for estimated nucleated cell counts. Sequenced by immunoSEQ multiplex PCR; TCRdb stores in-frame clones only, minus some. That table supplies the V and J calls and clone size; D and trimming were determined from the DNA. The sample consists of around 300,000 clones, 70% to 90% of them appearing once. Unmatched junction bases numbered 9, after V lost 10 bases and J lost 5 bases. The CDR3 contains 13 residues. This entry belongs to a study of blood T cell repertoires in COVID-19. Study context: Spain, Italy and the United States supplied samples that represented acute and convalescent COVID-19. From T cells, B-cell-depleted T cells, or PBMCs came the material, which was cDNA or gDNA.

This sequence joins TRBV12-3 or TRBV12-4 and TRBJ2-5; 8 bases are a match to TRBD1. The material sequenced was peripheral blood. This TCR was recovered from a woman under 40 with active or convalescent COVID-19. The CDR3 reads CATTGGPGETQYF. DNA of the CDR3: TGTGCCACCACAGGGGGTCCCGGTGAGACCCAGTACTTC.